The 19 T cell receptor beta chains below all came from one sample that was sequenced in a study of blood T cell repertoires in COVID-19. Data came from immunoSEQ multiplex PCR; TCRdb stores just in-frame clones and leaves some out. The sample holds about 57,000 clones, roughly 90% seen once. The sample comprised peripheral blood. All receptors derive from a woman older than 75 with COVID-19, enrolled during active disease.

A few counts support this clone. The chain carries TRBV20-1 and TRBJ1-2, with D possibly TRBD1 on 6 matching bases. Per the germline V gene, CDR1 is DFQATT and CDR2 is SNEGSKA (reference sequence). This CDR3 region has 11 residues. V was shortened by 7 bases and J by 4 bases, with 10 bases between the two germline ends. The CDR3 nucleotides read TGCAGTGTAGGGGGAAGCTATGGCTACACCTTC. Encoded protein: CSVGGSYGYTF.

The rearrangement links TRBV7-2 to TRBJ1-2, with TRBD1 as a possible D gene (5 bases). The germline V gene encodes CDR1 SGHTA and CDR2 FQGNSA. V lost 4 bases, J lost 5 bases, and 8 bases lay in between. The CDR3 is made up of 12 amino acids. The CDR3 is CASSSGDYGYTF. The CDR3 bases are TGTGCCAGCAGCTCGGGGGATTATGGCTACACCTTC.

The rearrangement joins TRBV7-8 to TRBJ2-1, with 14 positions matching TRBD2. The CDR3 has 17 amino acids. Per germline, CDR1 SGHVS and CDR2 FQNEAQ. With 5 bases clipped from V and 3 bases from J, the junction kept 6 bases outside the gene matches. The CDR3 nucleotides are TGTGCCAGCAGCGGACGACTAGCGGGGGGGCTCTACAATGAGCAGTTCTTC. Translated, it gives CASSGRLAGGLYNEQFF. Full variable domain (rest looked up from reference TRBV7-8 and TRBJ2-1): GAGVSQSPRYKVAKRGQDVALRCDPISGHVSLFWYQQALGQGPEFLTYFQNEAQLDKSGLPSDRFFAERPEGSVSTLKIQRTQQEDSAVYLCASSGRLAGGLYNEQFFGPGTRLTVL.

About this clone: Germline is not matched at one junction end, which may reflect a read error. The CDR3, as DNA: TGTGCCAGCAGCCAAGATCTGTTACCGCCGGGGGACTTC. This gives the protein CASSQDLLPPGDF. This chain links TRBV14 with TRBJ1-2, with TRBD1 as a possible D gene (5 bases). CDR1 and CDR2 (germline): SGHDN, FVKESK. This CDR3 comprises 13 residues.

The V call is TRBV3-1 (or the pseudogene TRBV3-2), the J call TRBJ2-7, with 7 bases matching TRBD1. Germline V gene lookup returns CDR1 LGHDT and CDR2 YNNKEL (reference sequence). CDR3 length equals 15 residues. Trimming at V came to 1 base and at J to 3 bases, leaving 6 bases not matched to a gene. CDR3 bases: TGTGCCAGCAGCCAAGTTCGTACAGGGGTCTACGAGCAGTACTTC. Translated: CASSQVRTGVYEQYF.

This rearrangement joins TRBV19 to TRBJ2-7, with TRBD2 matching over 9 bases. The CDR3 sequence is 16 residues long. V shed 4 bases, J shed 3 bases, and the junction held 10 bases outside the gene matches. Germline CDR1 and CDR2: LNHDA and SQIVND (reference sequence). The CDR3 reads CASSKGPSGARYEQYF. The CDR3 DNA reads as TGTGCCAGTAGTAAAGGTCCTAGCGGGGCGCGCTACGAGCAGTACTTC.

The genes are TRBV7-9 and TRBJ2-2; 9 bases match TRBD1. This CDR3 is built from 15 residues. With 5 bases clipped from V and 5 bases from J, the junction kept 6 bases outside the gene matches. The germline V gene encodes CDR1 SEHNR and CDR2 FQNEAQ (reference sequence). CDR3 in amino acids: CASSANRGQTGELFF. Written as DNA, the CDR3 is TGTGCCAGCAGCGCGAACAGGGGGCAAACCGGGGAGCTGTTTTTT.

The chain combines TRBV19 with TRBJ2-7; maybe TRBD2 (6 bases). V was trimmed by 9 bases and J by 2 bases, leaving 17 bases between them. CDR1 is LNHDA, CDR2 SQIVND, per germline (reference sequence). The CDR3 totals 14 residues. The CDR3 DNA follows: TGTGCCAGCGCCCCCGGGACTCCAACCTACGAGCAGTACTTC. Translating it yields CASAPGTPTYEQYF.

This clone was observed a few times. V usage is TRBV5-1 and J usage is TRBJ2-7; 11 bases are shared with TRBD1. J gave up 0 bases and V 5 bases, and 13 bases lay outside the gene matches. This CDR3 comprises 18 residues. Germline V gene lookup returns CDR1 SGHRS and CDR2 YFSETQ. As DNA, the CDR3 is TGCGCCAGCAGTCTCTCTTGGACAGGGGGCTCCAGCTCCTACGAGCAGTACTTC. This encodes CASSLSWTGGSSSYEQYF.

The chain combines TRBV7-6 with TRBJ2-7; 12 positions match TRBD1. V lost 5 bases and J lost 3; bases outside the gene matches: 5. Germline CDR1 is SGHVS and CDR2 is FNYEAQ. The CDR3 extends over 15 amino acids. The CDR3 region is CASSEGQGAFYEQYF. CDR3 sequence (DNA): TGTGCCAGCAGCGAGGGACAGGGGGCTTTCTACGAGCAGTACTTC.

The chain employs TRBV14 and TRBJ2-2; TRBD1 agrees at 12 bases. Per the germline V gene, CDR1 is SGHDN and CDR2 is FVKESK. The length of the CDR3 is 16 residues. V lost 1 base, J lost 7 bases, and 4 bases stayed unmatched. The CDR3 here is CASSQGGTGGRGELFF. CDR3 bases: TGTGCCAGCAGCCAAGGAGGGACAGGGGGCCGCGGGGAGCTGTTTTTT.

The gene calls are TRBV12-5 and TRBJ2-2, with 14 nucleotides matching TRBD2. V gave up 5 bases and J gave up 8 bases; unmatched junction bases: 13. This CDR3 is built from 18 residues. The germline V gene encodes CDR1 LGHNT and CDR2 FRNRAP. The CDR3 region has the DNA TGTGCTAGTGGTCGGACTAGCGGGGGGACTTCCGGTGTGGGGGAGCTGTTTTTT. Translation: CASGRTSGGTSGVGELFF.

A remark on this clone: One junction end does not reproduce the germline sequence, and a read error may be involved. CDR3 sequence (DNA): TGCGCCAGCAGCGTAGTACCAAGCGGGGGGGCGAATGAGCAGTTCTTC. It is translated as CASSVVPSGGANEQFF. The chain carries TRBV9 and TRBJ2-1, with TRBD2 matching 10 bases. CDR3 length equals 16 residues. The germline gives CDR1 SGDLS, CDR2 YYNGEE. The full variable domain, with the rest looked up from reference TRBV9 and TRBJ2-1, is DSGVTQTPKHLITATGQRVTLRCSPRSGDLSVYWYQQSLDQGLQFLIQYYNGEERAKGNILERFSAQQFPDLHSELNLSSLELGDSALYFCASSVVPSGGANEQFFGPGTRLTVL.

The chain uses TRBV7-2 and TRBJ1-3; 9 bases are a match to TRBD1. This CDR3 contains 16 residues. The germline V gene has CDR1 SGHTA and CDR2 FQGNSA. Unmatched junction bases numbered 8, after V lost 5 bases and J lost 3 bases. The CDR3: CASSLPTGGGGNTIYF. The CDR3 DNA sequence: TGTGCCAGCAGCCTACCGACAGGGGGAGGTGGAAACACCATATATTTT. The whole variable domain, remainder taken from reference TRBV7-2 and TRBJ1-3, is GAGVSQSPSNKVTEKGKDVELRCDPISGHTALYWYRQSLGQGLEFLIYFQGNSAPDKSGLPSDRFSAERTGGSVSTLTIQRTQQEDSAVYLCASSLPTGGGGNTIYFGEGSWLTVV.

This clone has just one count. The chain recombines TRBV10-3 with TRBJ2-1; 13 positions agree with TRBD2. After removal of 6 bases from V and 7 bases from J, the junction contained 3 bases not matched to a gene. CDR3 length: 14 residues. Germline V gives CDR1 ENHRY, CDR2 SYGVKD. The CDR3 coding sequence is TGTGCCATCAGACCGGGACTAGCGGGAAATGAGCAGTTCTTC. Translated, it gives CAIRPGLAGNEQFF.

V usage is TRBV10-1 and J usage is TRBJ2-3; a weak D match, TRBD2 (5 bases). The CDR3 runs to 13 residues. Germline values: CDR1 WNHNN, CDR2 SYGVQD (reference sequence). Trimming shortened V by 7 bases and J by 4 bases, and 12 bases separated the two germline ends. CDR3 protein: CASMGRGADTQYF. DNA of the CDR3: TGCGCCAGCATGGGTCGGGGAGCAGATACGCAGTATTTT.

The chain links TRBV7-8 to TRBJ2-7; D is unresolved. V was shortened by 5 bases and J by 2 bases, with 4 bases between the two germline ends. This CDR3 is built from 11 residues. Germline V lookup: CDR1 SGHVS, CDR2 FQNEAQ. DNA for the CDR3: TGTGCCAGCAGCCCTACCTACGAGCAGTACTTC. Residues: CASSPTYEQYF. Full variable domain (outside the CDR3, taken from reference TRBV7-8 and TRBJ2-7): GAGVSQSPRYKVAKRGQDVALRCDPISGHVSLFWYQQALGQGPEFLTYFQNEAQLDKSGLPSDRFFAERPEGSVSTLKIQRTQQEDSAVYLCASSPTYEQYFGPGTRLTVT.

In this sample, this clone turned up once. The chain recombines TRBV3-1 (or the pseudogene TRBV3-2) with TRBJ1-1; no clear D. Germline lookup yields CDR1 LGHDT and CDR2 YNNKEL (reference sequence). The germline V and J ends were trimmed by 4 bases and 1 base, with 7 bases remaining between them. The length of the CDR3 is 13 residues. CDR3 sequence: CASSPLSNTEAFF. CDR3 in DNA: TGTGCCAGCAGCCCCCTGTCGAACACTGAAGCTTTCTTT.

The gene calls are TRBV6-5 and TRBJ1-1; 9 bases line up with TRBD1. Germline CDR1 and CDR2: MNHEY and SVGAGI. The junction had 7 bases not matched to a gene; V was cut back by 5 bases and J by 6 bases. CDR3 length: 14 amino acids. Here the CDR3 reads CASSRDRVTPEAFF. CDR3 sequence (DNA): TGTGCCAGCAGTCGGGACAGGGTAACTCCTGAAGCTTTCTTT.